The 28 T cell receptor beta chains presented below share a single source sample, sequenced in a study of T cell repertoires in cytomegalovirus infection. Via MiXCR, TCRdb re-called the reads, giving one row per CDR3 protein. Among 310,000 or so distinct CDR3 sequences listed, 25% were seen once. Material: PBMCs. These receptors all come from a human donor in good health (CMV status not recorded). Some clones in this sample may be carry-over from other donors' samples.

This clonotype appeared many times. V is TRBV2 and J is TRBJ2-2; unclear D gene. The CDR3 sequence is 15 residues long. V lost 4 bases to trimming and J lost 3 bases, with 12 bases between them. Germline CDR1 and CDR2: SNHLY and FYNNEI. CDR3 region: CASSAQRVDTGELFF. The CDR3 DNA reads as TGTGCCAGCAGTGCCCAGCGTGTGGACACCGGGGAGCTGTTTTTT.

This clonotype has more than one count but fewer than ten. This chain links TRBV10-1 with TRBJ2-7; D remains ambiguous. This CDR3 spans 16 amino acids. Trimming left V 0 bases short and J 5 bases short, with 17 bases between. Germline V gives CDR1 WNHNN, CDR2 SYGVQD (reference sequence). CDR3 sequence: CASSESASPGSDEQYF. Here the CDR3 DNA reads TGCGCCAGCAGTGAGTCTGCTTCTCCAGGTTCCGACGAGCAGTACTTC.

The chain combines TRBV14 with TRBJ1-6; D not certain. V lost 4 bases, J lost 6 bases, and 28 bases lay in between. The CDR3 has 20 residues. Germline CDR1 and CDR2: SGHDN and FVKESK. This CDR3 reads CASSPTRTPGSPLLNSPLHF. The CDR3, as DNA: TGTGCCAGCAGCCCCACGAGGACTCCGGGGAGCCCGCTCCTTAATTCACCCCTCCACTTT.

A few counts support this clonotype. V usage is TRBV6-1 and J usage is TRBJ2-7; 13 nucleotides line up with TRBD2. The CDR3 runs 15 residues. V was clipped by 5 bases and J by 5 bases; unmatched bases: 6. The germline gives CDR1 MNHNS, CDR2 SASEGT. In DNA form, the CDR3 reads TGTGCCAGCAGTTACCTTGGACTAGCGGGAGACGAGCAGTACTTC. This sequence encodes CASSYLGLAGDEQYF.

This clonotype was counted only a few times. This chain joins TRBV6-2 or TRBV6-3 and TRBJ1-5; TRBD1 matches at 9 bases. The CDR3 is 14 residues long. The ends lost 4 bases at V and 7 bases at J; junction bases unmatched: 5. The germline CDR1 and CDR2 sequences are MNHEY and SVGEGT. The CDR3 DNA is TGTGCCAGCAGTTTAACAGGGGGCCGACAGCCCCAGCATTTT. Its translation: CASSLTGGRQPQHF.

There are many counts of this clonotype. The chain employs TRBV7-2 and TRBJ2-7; 13 bases match TRBD2. CDR1 is SGHTA and CDR2 is FQGNSA in the germline V gene. V shed 1 base and J 1 base; nucleotides not matched to a gene: 10. This CDR3 is 19 amino acids long. Here the CDR3 reads CASSLEWTSGSGASYEQYF. The CDR3 DNA sequence: TGTGCCAGCAGCTTAGAATGGACTAGCGGGAGTGGGGCGTCCTACGAGCAGTACTTC.

This rearrangement joins TRBV5-5 to TRBJ2-1; 16 nucleotides match TRBD2. The J segment lost 7 bases and the V segment lost 3 bases, leaving 10 bases of the junction unmatched. CDR3 length: 18 amino acids. The germline gives CDR1 SGHKS, CDR2 YYEKEE (reference sequence). The CDR3 loop reads CASSSGLAGGRRINEQFF. The CDR3 coding sequence is TGTGCCAGCAGCTCGGGACTAGCGGGAGGGAGGCGGATAAATGAGCAGTTCTTC.

V and J are TRBV7-3 and TRBJ2-2; D not resolved. The ends were cut back, 2 bases at V and 6 bases at J, with 13 bases in the middle. CDR3 length: 15 residues. Germline CDR1 and CDR2: SGHTA and FQGTGA. The DNA for the CDR3 is TGTGCCAGCAGCTTAGGCCCATCAGGCTCCGGGGAGCTGTTTTTT. This encodes CASSLGPSGSGELFF.

This clonotype was detected ten times or more. The J gene is TRBJ1-1, the V gene TRBV7-7; 7 positions match TRBD1. After removal of 5 bases from V and 7 bases from J, the junction contained 7 bases not matched to a gene. The CDR3 is 13 amino acids. Per germline, CDR1 SSHAT and CDR2 FNYEAQ (reference sequence). DNA of the CDR3: TGTGCCAGCAGCCCGAAGACAGGGCATGAAGCTTTCTTT. Translated, it gives CASSPKTGHEAFF.

This clonotype was seen repeatedly, ten times or more. This rearrangement joins TRBV11-2 to TRBJ2-5; TRBD1 might be the D (5 bases). Trimming took 0 bases from V and 4 from J, leaving 12 bases between them. CDR3 length: 15 amino acids. Germline assignment: CDR1 SGHAT and CDR2 FQNNGV. CDR3 coding DNA: TGTGCCAGCAGCTTAGATCTGGTCAGGGCAGAGACCCAGTACTTC. Amino acids: CASSLDLVRAETQYF.

This clonotype came up many times. V usage is TRBV7-2 and J usage is TRBJ2-7, with D possibly TRBD1 on 5 matching bases. There are 13 residues in the CDR3. The V gene lost 4 bases and the J gene lost 4 bases, with 11 bases spanning the gap. Germline-derived CDR1 and CDR2 are SGHTA and FQGNSA. DNA of the CDR3: TGTGCCAGCAGCTCCGACAGTTCGTACGAGCAGTACTTC. Residues: CASSSDSSYEQYF.

This clonotype has just a few counts. The rearrangement joins TRBV18 to TRBJ1-6; perhaps TRBD1 as D (6 bases). V dropped 1 base and J dropped 0 bases, with 13 bases sitting between them. The length of the CDR3 is 18 residues. The germline gives CDR1 KGHSH, CDR2 LQKENI. The CDR3 sequence: CASSPQGHRSSYNSPLHF. In DNA form, the CDR3 reads TGTGCCAGCTCACCACAGGGACACCGTAGCTCCTATAATTCACCCCTCCACTTT. Combining the CDR3 with reference TRBV18 and TRBJ1-6 gives the whole variable domain NAGVMQNPRHLVRRRGQEARLRCSPMKGHSHVYWYRQLPEEGLKFMVYLQKENIIDESGMPKERFSAEFPKEGPSILRIQQVVRGDSAAYFCASSPQGHRSSYNSPLHFGNGTRLTVT.

This chain connects TRBV12-3 or TRBV12-4 to TRBJ1-5, with 7 bases lining up with TRBD1. With V trimmed by 3 bases and J by 2 bases, 1 base remained unmatched. The CDR3 contains 14 residues. The CDR3 coding sequence is TGTGCCAGCAGTTTTACAGGGGGCAATCAGCCCCAGCATTTT. It codes for CASSFTGGNQPQHF.

This clonotype was observed at least ten times. The gene calls are TRBV7-2 and TRBJ1-5, with TRBD1 identical over 8 bases. This CDR3 comprises 17 residues. J gave up 1 base and V 1 base, and 6 bases lay outside the gene matches. The germline V gene encodes CDR1 SGHTA and CDR2 FQGNSA. The CDR3 is CASSLGAGGGSNQPQHF. Here the CDR3 DNA reads TGTGCCAGCAGCTTAGGGGCAGGGGGCGGCAGCAATCAGCCCCAGCATTTT.

The V gene is TRBV20-1, the J gene TRBJ2-7, with 10 bases lining up with TRBD1. Per germline, CDR1 DFQATT and CDR2 SNEGSKA (reference sequence). The CDR3 covers 13 residues. Germline trimming cut 6 bases from V and 1 base from J; bases unmatched to any gene: 3. The CDR3: CSARTGGSYEQYF. DNA for the CDR3: TGCAGTGCACGGACAGGGGGTTCCTACGAGCAGTACTTC.

This clonotype was counted between two and nine times. V gene TRBV20-1 combines with J gene TRBJ1-1, with a possible D match to TRBD1 (6 bases). The CDR3 has 16 residues. Germline values: CDR1 DFQATT, CDR2 SNEGSKA (reference sequence). Trimming took off 5 bases at V and 2 bases at J, with 21 bases between the two ends. DNA for the CDR3: TGCAGTGCTCCCCGGGGGGGGGCGCAACGTAACACTGAAGCTTTCTTT. Amino acids: CSAPRGGAQRNTEAFF.

In this sample, this clonotype turned up a few times. V gene TRBV28 combines with J gene TRBJ2-6, with D possibly TRBD2 on 5 matching bases. Per germline, CDR1 MDHEN and CDR2 SYDVKM. V gave up 6 bases and J gave up 3 bases, with 12 bases separating them. CDR3 length: 15 residues. The CDR3 spells CASSAGVHGANVLTF. CDR3 DNA: TGTGCCAGCAGCGCCGGGGTTCATGGGGCCAACGTCCTGACTTTC.

V gene TRBV12-3 or TRBV12-4 combines with J gene TRBJ1-2, with D tentatively TRBD1 (5 bases). The CDR3 is made up of 13 amino acids. Trimming stripped 4 bases from V and 9 bases from J, with 15 bases between. CDR3 sequence: CASSSGGGISYTF. The CDR3, as DNA: TGTGCCAGCAGTTCCGGGGGTGGGATTAGCTACACCTTC.

The rearrangement links TRBV24-1 to TRBJ2-3, with 8 positions matching TRBD2. Trimming took 3 bases from V and 6 from J; bases not matched to a gene: 4. Germline V gene sequence: CDR1 KGHDR, CDR2 SFDVKD. The CDR3 loop spans 14 amino acids. CDR3 coding DNA: TGTGCCACCAGTGATACCGGGGGGGCCGATACGCAGTATTTT. Translation gives CATSDTGGADTQYF.

This clonotype was counted many times. V and J are TRBV7-3 and TRBJ1-3; 10 bases align to TRBD1. The V gene's germline CDR1 is SGHTA and CDR2 FQGTGA. CDR3 size: 15 residues. V lost 5 bases, J lost 4 bases, and 5 bases stayed unmatched. This chain's CDR3 is CASSKDRGFGNTIYF. CDR3 bases: TGTGCCAGCAGCAAGGACAGGGGGTTCGGAAACACCATATATTTT. Looking up the rest from reference TRBV7-3 and TRBJ1-3 gives the full variable domain: GAGVSQTPSNKVTEKGKYVELRCDPISGHTALYWYRQSLGQGPEFLIYFQGTGAADDSGLPNDRFFAVRPEGSVSTLKIQRTERGDSAVYLCASSKDRGFGNTIYFGEGSWLTVV.

This CDR3 is CASSLQDEAFF. The CDR3 nucleotides read TGTGCCAGCAGTCTTCAAGATGAAGCTTTCTTT. The rearrangement uses TRBV2 and TRBJ1-1; no clear D gene. V was trimmed by 5 bases and J by 7 bases, leaving 8 bases between them. Germline CDR1 is SNHLY and CDR2 is FYNNEI. This CDR3 has 11 amino acids.

The rearrangement joins TRBV7-2 to TRBJ1-2; 7 bases line up with TRBD1. V shed 3 bases, J shed 8 bases, and the junction held 15 bases outside the gene matches. CDR1 and CDR2 (germline): SGHTA, FQGNSA. The CDR3 is made up of 16 amino acids. The CDR3 sequence: CASSLETTGPPRGYTF. Written as DNA, the CDR3 is TGTGCCAGCAGCTTGGAGACGACAGGGCCCCCTCGGGGCTACACCTTC.

The V gene is TRBV7-2, the J gene TRBJ1-3; D uncertain. V was shortened by 1 base and J by 2 bases, with 9 bases between the two germline ends. Germline V gene data show CDR1 as SGHTA and CDR2 as FQGNSA. The CDR3 contains 15 residues. The CDR3 protein is CASSLGAATGNTIYF. In nucleotides, the CDR3 is TGTGCCAGCAGCTTAGGGGCAGCTACTGGAAACACCATATATTTT.

This clonotype appeared a few times. The chain recombines TRBV12-3 or TRBV12-4 with TRBJ1-4, with TRBD1 matching 11 bases. The CDR3 runs to 15 residues. V trimming: 3 bases; J trimming: 6 bases; junction bases outside the gene matches: 3. The CDR3 protein is CASSLRTGGDEKLFF. In DNA, the CDR3 is TGTGCCAGCAGTTTGCGGACAGGGGGCGATGAAAAACTGTTTTTT.

This chain uses TRBV2 with TRBJ2-1, with D perhaps given as TRBD1 or TRBD2 (5 bases each). From germline, CDR1 is SNHLY and CDR2 FYNNEI. Trimming took 3 bases from V and 10 from J, leaving 16 bases between them. This CDR3 region has 14 residues. The CDR3 sequence: CASSDREGTLEQFF. DNA for the CDR3: TGTGCCAGCAGTGACAGAGAGGGGACCCTGGAGCAGTTCTTC.

Ten or more counts support this clonotype. The V gene is TRBV28, the J gene TRBJ1-2; the D gene is possibly TRBD1 (6 bases). The CDR3 totals 13 residues. The V gene's germline CDR1 is MDHEN and CDR2 SYDVKM. Trimming removed 5 bases from V and 1 base from J, with 8 bases in between. The CDR3 nucleotides read TGTGCCAGCAGTCCCAGGGGTAACTATGGCTACACCTTC. It translates to CASSPRGNYGYTF.

The chain has TRBV10-3 and TRBJ2-2; 8 bases line up with TRBD2. Germline CDR1 reads ENHRY; CDR2 reads SYGVKD. The CDR3 is made up of 14 amino acids. V lost 4 bases to trimming and J lost 4 bases; unmatched junction nucleotides: 2. This chain's CDR3 is CAISAGGSTGELFF. The CDR3, as DNA: TGTGCCATCAGTGCGGGGGGGAGCACCGGGGAGCTGTTTTTT.

V usage is TRBV12-3 or TRBV12-4 and J usage is TRBJ2-5; D gene unclear. With 2 bases removed from V and 5 bases from J, the gap between germline ends came to 12 bases. The CDR3 extends over 14 amino acids. CDR3 DNA sequence: TGTGCCAGCAGTTTATCTGGTAGGGCGGAGACCCAGTACTTC. It codes for CASSLSGRAETQYF.